This T cell receptor beta chain was recovered during a study of blood T cell repertoires in COVID-19. About the study: Both acute and convalescent COVID-19 samples were obtained from the United States, Italy and Spain. T cells, B-cell-depleted T cells, or PBMCs provided the cDNA or gDNA that served as material.

Per the original methods: Quantification of nucleated cells was approximated via reference gene primer amplification. Sequenced by immunoSEQ multiplex PCR; TCRdb stores in-frame clones only, minus some. The DNA gave D and trimming, while V, J and clone size come from that table. The sample contains some 330,000 clones, around 86% of which appear only once. Participants were placed into cohorts based on the clinical history they reported. This CDR3 has 15 amino acids. Germline trimming cut 10 bases from V and 2 bases from J; bases unmatched to any gene: 11. Germline-derived CDR1 and CDR2 are SNHLY and FYNNEI.

The rearrangement links TRBV2 to TRBJ2-3, with TRBD2 matching 8 bases. The receptor comes from a woman aged 50 to 65 who had recovered from COVID-19. Material for sequencing was PBMCs or T cells enriched from blood (not recorded which). The CDR3: CATRKELAATDTQYF. In DNA form, the CDR3 reads TGTGCCACCAGGAAAGAACTAGCGGCCACAGATACGCAGTATTTT.